Listed below are T cell receptor beta chains from one sample, sequenced in a study of CD8+CD57+ T cells in acquired aplastic anemia. TCRdb analysed the reads with MiXCR anew, one entry per CDR3 protein. The data show around 200,000 distinct CDR3 sequences, about half seen once. The source material was sorted CD4+, CD8+, or CD8+CD57+ T cells (not recorded which) from PBMCs. The receptors here all came from a human donor with aplastic anemia. CDR3s include the opening cysteine and the closing phenylalanine or tryptophan. Fields, in order: D gene, V gene, clone size, J gene, CDR3 length, CDR3 DNA, CDR3 protein. The D gene is left open where the match is weak. Size tells how often a clone was seen (once, few, many) or the class of an expanded clone, and some rows leave it out.

TRBD1	TRBV7-3	many	TRBJ2-2	15	TGTGCCAGCAGCTGGACAGGGGGGAACACCGGGGAGCTGTTTTTT	CASSWTGGNTGELFF
-	TRBV6-1	-	TRBJ1-2	13	TGTGCCAGCTTTAAAAGAACGAACTATGGCTACACCTTC	CASFKRTNYGYTF
TRBD1	TRBV20-1	few	TRBJ2-3	15	TGCAGTGCTAGAGATAGGGGGCGGATCACAGATACGCAGTATTTT	CSARDRGRITDTQYF
-	TRBV12-3/TRBV12-4	-	TRBJ1-6	12	TGTGCCGGCAGTTTTAATAATTCACCCCTCCACTTT	CAGSFNNSPLHF
TRBD2	TRBV3-1	-	TRBJ2-1	15	TGTGCCAGCAGCGAATCTAGCGGGAGAGGTAATGAGCAGTTCTTC	CASSESSGRGNEQFF
-	TRBV3-1	-	TRBJ2-2	14	TGTGCCAGCAGCCAAGTCCGGGGCACCGGGGAGCTGTTTTTT	CASSQVRGTGELFF
-	TRBV2	-	TRBJ1-5	14	TGTGCCAGCAGTGAGGTGACAGCGAATCAGCCCCAGCATTTT	CASSEVTANQPQHF
TRBD1	TRBV2	-	TRBJ1-2	14	TGTGCCAGCAGTATCAGGGGGGCAGACTATGGCTACACCTTC	CASSIRGADYGYTF
TRBD1	TRBV24-1	-	TRBJ2-2	18	TGTGCCACCAGTGATTTAGGCGTGGCAGGGGGGAACACCGGGGAGCTGTTTTTT	CATSDLGVAGGNTGELFF
-	TRBV9	-	TRBJ2-5	14	TGTACCAGCAGCCAACGGGACTCCGGGGAGGCCCAGTACTTC	CTSSQRDSGEAQYF
-	TRBV10-3	few	TRBJ2-7	13	TGTGCCATCAGTGAGGGGGACACCTACGAGCAGTACTTC	CAISEGDTYEQYF
-	TRBV3-1	-	TRBJ2-2	14	TGTGCCAGCAGCCCCTATAGGGGGACCGGGGAGCTGTTTTTT	CASSPYRGTGELFF
-	TRBV9	-	TRBJ1-5	13	TGTGCCAGCAGCGTAGCAGTGGCAGGGGAGCAGCATTTT	CASSVAVAGEQHF
-	TRBV11-2	few	TRBJ2-7	16	TGTGCCAGCAGCTTAGTCAGCGGATTAATATCCTACGAGCAGTACTTC	CASSLVSGLISYEQYF
-	TRBV20-1	few	TRBJ1-2	15	TGCAGTGCTTCCCTGACTAGGACGGGGTTGGGTGGCTACACCTTC	CSASLTRTGLGGYTF
-	TRBV25-1	-	TRBJ2-3	15	TGTGCCAGCAGTGAATGGGCGGGGAGCACAGATACGCAGTATTTT	CASSEWAGSTDTQYF
-	TRBV6-1	few	TRBJ1-1	18	TGTGCCAGCAGTCCGACATTCATGGGGGCGCATAAAGCCACTGAAGCTTTCTTT	CASSPTFMGAHKATEAFF
TRBD1	TRBV19	many	TRBJ2-7	12	TGTGCCACCGCGACAGGGCCAGGCGAGCAGTACTTC	CATATGPGEQYF
TRBD2	TRBV5-1	-	TRBJ2-7	14	TGCGCCAGCAGCTTGGGGGGAGGGAACTACGAGCAGTACTTC	CASSLGGGNYEQYF
-	TRBV24-1	once	TRBJ1-4	14	TGTGCCACCAGTGACCCATCAACGGACGGAAAACTGTTTTTT	CATSDPSTDGKLFF
TRBD1	TRBV28	few	TRBJ1-4	17	TGTGCCAGCAGTTCTATACAGGGGGCGCATGTTAATGAAAAACTGTTTTTT	CASSSIQGAHVNEKLFF
TRBD1	TRBV5-4	many	TRBJ1-2	13	TGTGCCAGCAGCTCGACAGGGGGCTATGGCTACACCTTC	CASSSTGGYGYTF
-	TRBV7-3	-	TRBJ1-2	12	TGTGCCAGCAGCTTGGAGGGGAGTGGCTACACCTTC	CASSLEGSGYTF
TRBD2	TRBV7-2	few	TRBJ2-7	14	TGTGCCAGCAGCCAACTAGCGGGGACCTACGAGCAGTACTTC	CASSQLAGTYEQYF
TRBD1	TRBV7-2	few	TRBJ1-2	15	TGTGCCAGCAGCACCTATACAGGGGAGCACTATGGCTACACCTTC	CASSTYTGEHYGYTF
TRBD2	TRBV7-3	many	TRBJ2-2	15	TGTGCCAGCAGCTCGGTCGGGGGGGCGACCGGGGAGCTGTTTTTT	CASSSVGGATGELFF
TRBD1	TRBV24-1	-	TRBJ2-3	14	TGTGCCACCAGTGCCAGGGGGCGTACAGATACGCAGTATTTT	CATSARGRTDTQYF
-	TRBV19	once	TRBJ2-3	12	TGTGCCAGTAGTACGTATCAAGATACGCAGTATTTT	CASSTYQDTQYF
-	TRBV5-6	many	TRBJ1-2	13	TGTGCCAGCAGCGTGGGACGGGAATATGGCTACACCTTC	CASSVGREYGYTF
TRBD1	TRBV29-1	-	TRBJ1-2	14	TGCAGCGTTGAAAGGGACAGGGGCGGCTATGGCTACACCTTC	CSVERDRGGYGYTF